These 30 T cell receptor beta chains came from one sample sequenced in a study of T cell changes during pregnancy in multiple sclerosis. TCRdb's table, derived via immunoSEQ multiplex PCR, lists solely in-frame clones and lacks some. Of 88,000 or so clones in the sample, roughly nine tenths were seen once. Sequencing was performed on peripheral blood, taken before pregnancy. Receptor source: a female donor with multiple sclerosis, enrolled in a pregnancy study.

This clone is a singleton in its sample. The CDR3 reads CASSRISEANEKLFF. CDR3 DNA: TGTGCCAGCAGCCGAATATCGGAGGCTAATGAAAAACTGTTTTTT. The chain links TRBV7-9 to TRBJ1-4, with D hard to call. The germline V and J ends were trimmed by 5 bases and 3 bases, with 13 bases remaining between them. Germline V gene data show CDR1 as SEHNR and CDR2 as FQNEAQ (reference sequence). The CDR3 runs to 15 residues.

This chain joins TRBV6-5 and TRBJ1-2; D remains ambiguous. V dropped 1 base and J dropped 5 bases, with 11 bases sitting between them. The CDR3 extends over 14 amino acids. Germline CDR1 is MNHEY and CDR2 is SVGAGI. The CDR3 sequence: CASSYLTEGYGYTF. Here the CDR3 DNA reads TGTGCCAGCAGTTACTTAACGGAGGGTTATGGCTACACCTTC.

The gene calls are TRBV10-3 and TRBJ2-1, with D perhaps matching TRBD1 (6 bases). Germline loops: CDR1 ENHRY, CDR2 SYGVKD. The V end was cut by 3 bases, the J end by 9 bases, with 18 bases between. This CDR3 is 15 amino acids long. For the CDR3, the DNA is TGTGCCATCAGTGACCCCGGCAGGGGCCGGACTGAGCAGTTCTTC. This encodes CAISDPGRGRTEQFF.

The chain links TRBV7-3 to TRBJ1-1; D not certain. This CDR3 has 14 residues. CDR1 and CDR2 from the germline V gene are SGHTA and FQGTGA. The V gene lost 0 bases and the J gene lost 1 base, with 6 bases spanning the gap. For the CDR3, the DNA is TGTGCCAGCAGCTTAACCCTAGGGAACACTGAAGCTTTCTTT. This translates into CASSLTLGNTEAFF. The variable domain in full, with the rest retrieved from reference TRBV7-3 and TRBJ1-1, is GAGVSQTPSNKVTEKGKYVELRCDPISGHTALYWYRQSLGQGPEFLIYFQGTGAADDSGLPNDRFFAVRPEGSVSTLKIQRTERGDSAVYLCASSLTLGNTEAFFGQGTRLTVV.

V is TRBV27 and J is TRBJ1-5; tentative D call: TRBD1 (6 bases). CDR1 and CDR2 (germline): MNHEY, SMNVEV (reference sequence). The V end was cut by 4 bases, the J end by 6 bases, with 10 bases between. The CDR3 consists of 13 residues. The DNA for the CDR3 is TGTGCCAGCAGTTGGGGGGGCACTCAGCCCCAGCATTTT. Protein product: CASSWGGTQPQHF.

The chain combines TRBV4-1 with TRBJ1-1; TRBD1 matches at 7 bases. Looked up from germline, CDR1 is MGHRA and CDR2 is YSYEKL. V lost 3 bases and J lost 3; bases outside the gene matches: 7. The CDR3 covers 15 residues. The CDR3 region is CASSQADQGDTEAFF. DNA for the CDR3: TGCGCCAGCAGCCAGGCGGACCAGGGGGACACTGAAGCTTTCTTT.

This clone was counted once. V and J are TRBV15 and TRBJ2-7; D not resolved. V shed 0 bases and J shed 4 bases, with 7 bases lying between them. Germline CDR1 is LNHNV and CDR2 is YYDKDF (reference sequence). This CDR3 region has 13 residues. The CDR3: CATSRDLEYEQYF. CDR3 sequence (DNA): TGTGCCACCAGCAGAGATCTCGAGTACGAGCAGTACTTC.

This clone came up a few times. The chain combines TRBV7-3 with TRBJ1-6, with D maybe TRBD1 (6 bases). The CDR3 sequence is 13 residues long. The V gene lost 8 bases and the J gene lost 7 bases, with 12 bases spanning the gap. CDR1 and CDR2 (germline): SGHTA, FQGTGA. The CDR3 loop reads CASARDINSPLHF. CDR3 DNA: TGTGCCAGCGCCCGGGACATCAATTCACCCCTCCACTTT.

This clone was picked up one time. The CDR3 loop reads CASSLAGPGLNTEAFF. In DNA, the CDR3 is TGTGCCAGCAGCTTAGCCGGGCCAGGGTTGAACACTGAAGCTTTCTTT. J is TRBJ1-1 and V is TRBV7-8, with D tentatively TRBD1 (5 bases). Trimming cost V 0 bases and J 0 bases, with 11 bases left between them. Germline V gives CDR1 SGHVS, CDR2 FQNEAQ. The CDR3 covers 16 residues.

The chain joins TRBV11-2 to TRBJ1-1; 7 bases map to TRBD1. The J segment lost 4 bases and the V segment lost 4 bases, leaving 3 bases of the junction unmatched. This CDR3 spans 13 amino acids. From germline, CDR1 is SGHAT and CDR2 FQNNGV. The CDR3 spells CASSWRQGTEAFF. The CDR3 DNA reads TGTGCCAGCAGCTGGCGACAGGGCACTGAAGCTTTCTTT.

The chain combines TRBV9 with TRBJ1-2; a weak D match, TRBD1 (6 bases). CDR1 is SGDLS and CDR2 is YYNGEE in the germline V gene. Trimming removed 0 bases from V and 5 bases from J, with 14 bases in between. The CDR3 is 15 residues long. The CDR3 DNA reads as TGTGCCAGCAGCGTAGCCTATCCCCAGGGGTATGGCTACACCTTC. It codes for CASSVAYPQGYGYTF.

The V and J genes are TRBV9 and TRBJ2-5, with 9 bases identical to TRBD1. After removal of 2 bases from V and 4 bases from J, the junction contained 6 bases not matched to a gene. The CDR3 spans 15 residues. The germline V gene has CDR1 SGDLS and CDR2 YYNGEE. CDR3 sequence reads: CASSVHRGLAETQYF. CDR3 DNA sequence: TGTGCCAGCAGCGTTCACAGGGGGCTGGCAGAGACCCAGTACTTC.

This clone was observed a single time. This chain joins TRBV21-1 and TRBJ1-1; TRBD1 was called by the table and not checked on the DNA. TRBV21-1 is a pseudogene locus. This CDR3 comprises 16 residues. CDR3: CASSKYDRAVDTEAFF. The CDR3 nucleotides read TGTGCCAGCAGCAAATACGACAGGGCGGTGGACACTGAAGCTTTCTTT.

The CDR3 DNA sequence: TGTGCCAGCAGTGATAAGGGGGAATCCTACAATGAGCAGTTCTTC. It is translated as CASSDKGESYNEQFF. The gene calls are TRBV2 and TRBJ2-1; TRBD1 is a possible D gene (6 bases). CDR3 size: 15 residues. The V end lost 3 bases, the J end lost 1 base, and 10 bases lay between the germline ends. The germline V gene has CDR1 SNHLY and CDR2 FYNNEI. The complete variable domain, with remaining parts taken from reference TRBV2 and TRBJ2-1, reads EPEVTQTPSHQVTQMGQEVILRCVPISNHLYFYWYRQILGQKVEFLVSFYNNEISEKSEIFDDQFSVERPDGSNFTLKIRSTKLEDSAMYFCASSDKGESYNEQFFGPGTRLTVL.

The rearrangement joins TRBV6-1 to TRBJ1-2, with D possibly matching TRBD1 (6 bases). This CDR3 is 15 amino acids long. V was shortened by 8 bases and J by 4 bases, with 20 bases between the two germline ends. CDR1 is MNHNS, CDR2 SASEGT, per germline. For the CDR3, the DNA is TGTGCCAGCTCCCAAGTAGGGGGTTCGGGCTATGGCTACACCTTC. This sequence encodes CASSQVGGSGYGYTF.

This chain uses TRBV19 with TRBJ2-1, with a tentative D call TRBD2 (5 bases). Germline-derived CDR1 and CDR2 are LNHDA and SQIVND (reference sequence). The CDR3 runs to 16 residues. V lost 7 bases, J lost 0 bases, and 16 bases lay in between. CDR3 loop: CASTPGLLSSYNEQFF. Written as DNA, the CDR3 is TGTGCCAGTACCCCCGGACTCCTGAGCTCCTACAATGAGCAGTTCTTC. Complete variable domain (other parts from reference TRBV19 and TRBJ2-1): DGGITQSPKYLFRKEGQNVTLSCEQNLNHDAMYWYRQDPGQGLRLIYYSQIVNDFQKGDIAEGYSVSREKKESFPLTVTSAQKNPTAFYLCASTPGLLSSYNEQFFGPGTRLTVL.

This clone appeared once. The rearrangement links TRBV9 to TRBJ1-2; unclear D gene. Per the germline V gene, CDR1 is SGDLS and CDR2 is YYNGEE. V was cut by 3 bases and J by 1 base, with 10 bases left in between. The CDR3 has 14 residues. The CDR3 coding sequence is TGTGCCAGCAGCGCCGATACAATTAACTATGGCTACACCTTC. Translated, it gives CASSADTINYGYTF.

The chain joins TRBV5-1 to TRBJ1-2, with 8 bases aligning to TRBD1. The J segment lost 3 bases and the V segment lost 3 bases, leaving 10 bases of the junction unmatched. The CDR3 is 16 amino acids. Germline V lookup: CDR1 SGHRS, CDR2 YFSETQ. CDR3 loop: CASSSRPGGADYGYTF. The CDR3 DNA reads TGCGCCAGCAGCTCAAGACCAGGGGGCGCAGACTATGGCTACACCTTC.

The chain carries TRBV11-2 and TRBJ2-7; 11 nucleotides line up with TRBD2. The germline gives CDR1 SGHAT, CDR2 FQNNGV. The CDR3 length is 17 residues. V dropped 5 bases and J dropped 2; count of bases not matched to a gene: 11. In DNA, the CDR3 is TGTGCCAGCAGCCCGAACCCTAGACTAGCGGGGACCTACGAGCAGTACTTC. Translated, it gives CASSPNPRLAGTYEQYF.

In DNA form, the CDR3 reads TGTGCCACCCGACGACTTACCCGGGGGACCCAGTACTTC. Protein product: CATRRLTRGTQYF. The V gene is TRBV6-1, the J gene TRBJ2-5; tentatively, D is TRBD2 (5 bases). The V gene's germline CDR1 is MNHNS and CDR2 SASEGT. The CDR3 is 13 residues long. Deletions cut 10 bases from V and 7 bases from J, with 19 bases between.

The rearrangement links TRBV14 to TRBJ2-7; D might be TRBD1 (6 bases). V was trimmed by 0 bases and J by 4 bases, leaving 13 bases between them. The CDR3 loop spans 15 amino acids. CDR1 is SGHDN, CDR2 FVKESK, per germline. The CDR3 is CASSQDVGRGYEQYF. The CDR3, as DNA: TGTGCCAGCAGCCAAGACGTGGGCAGGGGATACGAGCAGTACTTC.

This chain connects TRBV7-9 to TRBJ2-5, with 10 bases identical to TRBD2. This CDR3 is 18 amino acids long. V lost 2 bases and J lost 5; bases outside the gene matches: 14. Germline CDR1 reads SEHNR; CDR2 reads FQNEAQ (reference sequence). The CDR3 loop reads CASSLPTEPGLAFETQYF. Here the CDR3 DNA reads TGTGCCAGCAGCTTACCCACGGAACCGGGACTAGCGTTCGAGACCCAGTACTTC.

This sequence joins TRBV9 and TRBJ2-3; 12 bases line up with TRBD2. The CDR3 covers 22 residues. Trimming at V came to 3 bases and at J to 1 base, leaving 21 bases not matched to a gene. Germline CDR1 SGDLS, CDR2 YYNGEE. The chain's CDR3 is CASSALDSGLAGGIGGTDTQYF. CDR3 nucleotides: TGTGCCAGCAGCGCCCTCGACTCTGGGCTAGCGGGGGGGATAGGTGGCACAGATACGCAGTATTTT. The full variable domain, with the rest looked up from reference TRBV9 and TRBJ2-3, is DSGVTQTPKHLITATGQRVTLRCSPRSGDLSVYWYQQSLDQGLQFLIQYYNGEERAKGNILERFSAQQFPDLHSELNLSSLELGDSALYFCASSALDSGLAGGIGGTDTQYFGPGTRLTVL.

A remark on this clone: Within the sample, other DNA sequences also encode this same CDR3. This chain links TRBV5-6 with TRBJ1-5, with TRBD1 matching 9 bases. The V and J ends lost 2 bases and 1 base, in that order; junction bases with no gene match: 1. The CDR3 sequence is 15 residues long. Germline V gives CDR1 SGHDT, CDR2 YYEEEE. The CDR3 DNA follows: TGTGCCAGCAGCTTAGGACAGGGGAGCAATCAGCCCCAGCATTTT. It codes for CASSLGQGSNQPQHF. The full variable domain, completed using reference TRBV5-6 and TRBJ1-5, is DAGVTQSPTHLIKTRGQQVTLRCSPKSGHDTVSWYQQALGQGPQFIFQYYEEEERQRGNFPDRFSGHQFPNYSSELNVNALLLGDSALYLCASSLGQGSNQPQHFGDGTRLSIL.

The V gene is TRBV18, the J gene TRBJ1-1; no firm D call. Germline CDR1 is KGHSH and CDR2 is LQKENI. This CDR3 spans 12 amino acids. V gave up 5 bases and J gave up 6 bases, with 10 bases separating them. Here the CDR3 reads CASSTYTAEAFF. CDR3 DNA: TGTGCCAGCTCAACATACACCGCTGAAGCTTTCTTT. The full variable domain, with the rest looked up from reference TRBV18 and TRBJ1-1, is NAGVMQNPRHLVRRRGQEARLRCSPMKGHSHVYWYRQLPEEGLKFMVYLQKENIIDESGMPKERFSAEFPKEGPSILRIQQVVRGDSAAYFCASSTYTAEAFFGQGTRLTVV.

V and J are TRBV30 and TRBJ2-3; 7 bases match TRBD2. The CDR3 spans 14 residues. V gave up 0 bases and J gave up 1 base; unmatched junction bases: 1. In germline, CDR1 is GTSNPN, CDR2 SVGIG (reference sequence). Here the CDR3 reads CAWSVREGTDTQYF. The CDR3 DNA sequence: TGTGCCTGGAGTGTACGGGAGGGCACAGATACGCAGTATTTT.

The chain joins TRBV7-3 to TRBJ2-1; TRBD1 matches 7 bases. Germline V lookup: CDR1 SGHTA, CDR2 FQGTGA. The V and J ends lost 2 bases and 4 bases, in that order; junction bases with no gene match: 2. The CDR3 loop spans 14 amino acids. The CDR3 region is CASSLRRGYNEQFF. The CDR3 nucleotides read TGTGCCAGCAGCTTACGCAGGGGGTACAATGAGCAGTTCTTC.

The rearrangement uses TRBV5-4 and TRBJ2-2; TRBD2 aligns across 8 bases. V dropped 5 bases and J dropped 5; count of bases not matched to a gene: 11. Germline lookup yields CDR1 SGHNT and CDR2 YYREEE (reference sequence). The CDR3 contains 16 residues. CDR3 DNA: TGTGCCAGCAGACAAACTAGCGGCTCCGGGACCGGGGAGCTGTTTTTT. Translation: CASRQTSGSGTGELFF.

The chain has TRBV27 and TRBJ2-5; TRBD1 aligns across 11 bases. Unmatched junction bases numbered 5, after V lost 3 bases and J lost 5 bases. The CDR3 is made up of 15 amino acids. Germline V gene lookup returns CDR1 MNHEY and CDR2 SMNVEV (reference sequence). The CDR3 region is CASSFGTGGKETQYF. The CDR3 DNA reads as TGTGCCAGCAGTTTCGGGACAGGGGGAAAGGAGACCCAGTACTTC.

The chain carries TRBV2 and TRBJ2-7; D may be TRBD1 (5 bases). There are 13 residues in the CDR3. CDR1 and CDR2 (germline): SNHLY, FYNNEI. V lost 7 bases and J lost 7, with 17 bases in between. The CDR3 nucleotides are TGTGCCAGCATTCTAGAAGGGGTGGGGGAGCAGTACTTC. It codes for CASILEGVGEQYF.